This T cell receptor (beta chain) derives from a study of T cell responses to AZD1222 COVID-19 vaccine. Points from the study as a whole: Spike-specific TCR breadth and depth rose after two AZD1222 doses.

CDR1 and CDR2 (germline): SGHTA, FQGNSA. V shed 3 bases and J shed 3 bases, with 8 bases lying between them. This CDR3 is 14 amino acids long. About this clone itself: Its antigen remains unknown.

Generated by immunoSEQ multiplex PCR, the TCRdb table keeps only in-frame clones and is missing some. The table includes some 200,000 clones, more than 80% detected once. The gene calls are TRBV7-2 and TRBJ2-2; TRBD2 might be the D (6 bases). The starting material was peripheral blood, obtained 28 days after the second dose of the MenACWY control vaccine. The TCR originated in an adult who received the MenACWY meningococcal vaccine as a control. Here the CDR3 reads CASSFSGDTGELFF. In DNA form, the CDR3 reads TGTGCCAGCAGCTTTTCGGGAGACACCGGGGAGCTGTTTTTT.